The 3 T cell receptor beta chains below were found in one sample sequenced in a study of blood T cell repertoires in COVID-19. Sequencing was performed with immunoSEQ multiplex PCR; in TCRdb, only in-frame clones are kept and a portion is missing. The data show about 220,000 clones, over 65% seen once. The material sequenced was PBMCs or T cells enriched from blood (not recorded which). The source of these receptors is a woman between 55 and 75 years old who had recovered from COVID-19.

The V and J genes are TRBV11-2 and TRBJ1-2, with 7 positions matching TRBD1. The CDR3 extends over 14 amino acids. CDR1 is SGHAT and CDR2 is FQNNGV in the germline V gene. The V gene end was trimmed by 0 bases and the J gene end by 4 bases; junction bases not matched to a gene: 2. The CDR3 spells CASSLDTGAYGYTF. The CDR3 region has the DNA TGTGCCAGCAGCTTAGATACAGGGGCCTATGGCTACACCTTC.

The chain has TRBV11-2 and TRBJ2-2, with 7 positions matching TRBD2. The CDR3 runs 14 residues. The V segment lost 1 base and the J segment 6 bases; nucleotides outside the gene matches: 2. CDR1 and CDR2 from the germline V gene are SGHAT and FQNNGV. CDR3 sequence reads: CASSLVGGAGELFF. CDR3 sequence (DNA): TGTGCCAGCAGCTTAGTTGGGGGGGCCGGGGAGCTGTTTTTT.

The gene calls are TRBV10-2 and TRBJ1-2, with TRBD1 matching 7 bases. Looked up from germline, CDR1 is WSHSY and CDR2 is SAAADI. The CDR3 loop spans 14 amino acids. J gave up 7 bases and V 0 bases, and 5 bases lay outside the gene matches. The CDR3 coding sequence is TGCGCCAGCAGTGAGTCGAGGCAGGGGGGTGGCTACACCTTC. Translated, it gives CASSESRQGGGYTF.